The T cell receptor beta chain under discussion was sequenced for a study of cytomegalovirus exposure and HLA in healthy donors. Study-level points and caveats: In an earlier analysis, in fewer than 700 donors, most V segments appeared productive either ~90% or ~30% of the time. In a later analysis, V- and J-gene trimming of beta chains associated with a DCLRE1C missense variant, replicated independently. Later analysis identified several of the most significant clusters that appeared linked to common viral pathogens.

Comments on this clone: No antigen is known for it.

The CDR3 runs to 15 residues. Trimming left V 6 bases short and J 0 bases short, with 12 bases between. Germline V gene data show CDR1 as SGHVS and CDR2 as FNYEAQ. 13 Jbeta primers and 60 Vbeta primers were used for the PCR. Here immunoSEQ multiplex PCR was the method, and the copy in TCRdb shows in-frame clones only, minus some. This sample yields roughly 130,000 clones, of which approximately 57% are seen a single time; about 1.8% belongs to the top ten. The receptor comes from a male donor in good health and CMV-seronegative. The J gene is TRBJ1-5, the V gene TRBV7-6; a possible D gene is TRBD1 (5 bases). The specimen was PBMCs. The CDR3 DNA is TGTGCCAGCAGTGCAGGGTCGGTTAGCAATCAGCCCCAGCATTTT. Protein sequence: CASSAGSVSNQPQHF.